A few counts support the clone carrying this T cell receptor (beta chain). Library preparation (for TCRbeta) was performed with unique molecular identifiers. TCRdb fed the PCR reads into MiXCR, producing one record per CDR3 protein. The sample consists of roughly 500,000 distinct CDR3 sequences, around 12% of them appearing once. This sample is part of a study of T-cell reconstitution after alpha-beta-depleted transplantation in children. Looked up from germline, CDR1 is MNHEY and CDR2 is SVGAGI. V was pared by 6 bases and J by 9 bases, with 12 bases between. The CDR3 spans 12 residues. The J gene is TRBJ2-1, the V gene TRBV6-5; the D gene is possibly TRBD2 (7 bases). The sample was PBMCs from the stem cell graft donor, taken from the stem cell graft. This clonotype was obtained from a human donor who donated a stem cell graft to a child with combined immunodeficiency. In nucleotides, the CDR3 is TGTGCCAGCAGCCGAAGGGGGGGTGAGCAGTTCTTC. This sequence encodes CASSRRGGEQFF.